A selection of T cell receptor beta chains follows, all from one sample in a study of OX40 agonist ivuxolimab in advanced cancers. Libraries were prepared by immunoSEQ multiplex PCR; TCRdb keeps only in-frame clonotypes and omits some of them. The sample has about 13,000 clones, around 73% seen once. The material sequenced was CD4+ or CD8+ T cells sorted from blood, taken in a trial of the OX40 agonist ivuxolimab. These TCRs come from an adult with an advanced solid tumor such as melanoma, head and neck, liver or kidney cancer. The CDR3 runs from the conserved cysteine through the conserved F or W. A D gene is named only where the DNA matches it firmly. Size values are once, few and many counts, or a class for expanded clones, and some rows have none.

V gene,D gene,J gene,clone size,CDR3 protein,CDR3 DNA
TRBV10-3,-,TRBJ2-7,-,CAISEPTTGSPYEQYF,TGTGCCATCAGTGAGCCGACCACAGGTAGCCCCTACGAGCAGTACTTC
TRBV7-6,-,TRBJ2-1,-,CASSLALGHGDEQFF,TGTGCCAGCAGCTTAGCTTTGGGTCACGGTGATGAGCAGTTCTTC
TRBV18,-,TRBJ1-1,-,CASSPPRGGHTEAFF,TGTGCCAGCTCACCACCCCGAGGGGGGCACACTGAAGCTTTCTTT
TRBV27,TRBD1,TRBJ1-1,-,CASSLSGGNEAFF,TGTGCCAGCAGTCTTTCAGGGGGCAATGAAGCTTTCTTT
TRBV7-9,-,TRBJ1-2,-,CATAGQNYGYTF,TGTGCCACCGCGGGACAAAACTATGGCTACACCTTC
TRBV4-2,-,TRBJ2-1,-,CASSQGIGKYEQFF,TGTGCCAGCAGCCAAGGCATCGGAAAGTATGAGCAGTTCTTC
TRBV11-1,-,TRBJ2-7,-,CASSFTGYEQYF,TGTGCCAGCAGCTTTACAGGCTACGAGCAGTACTTC
TRBV7-7,TRBD2,TRBJ2-7,-,CASSQDSAGGLGEQYF,TGTGCCAGCAGCCAAGATTCCGCGGGGGGACTGGGAGAGCAGTACTTC
TRBV6-1,-,TRBJ2-7,-,CASSEYGPPYEQYF,TGTGCCAGCAGTGAATATGGGCCACCCTACGAGCAGTACTTC
TRBV2,-,TRBJ1-1,-,CALSEGEAFF,TGTGCCCTCTCCGAGGGTGAAGCTTTCTTT
TRBV6-4,-,TRBJ2-3,large,CASSGGSTDTQYF,TGTGCCAGCAGTGGCGGGAGCACAGATACGCAGTATTTT